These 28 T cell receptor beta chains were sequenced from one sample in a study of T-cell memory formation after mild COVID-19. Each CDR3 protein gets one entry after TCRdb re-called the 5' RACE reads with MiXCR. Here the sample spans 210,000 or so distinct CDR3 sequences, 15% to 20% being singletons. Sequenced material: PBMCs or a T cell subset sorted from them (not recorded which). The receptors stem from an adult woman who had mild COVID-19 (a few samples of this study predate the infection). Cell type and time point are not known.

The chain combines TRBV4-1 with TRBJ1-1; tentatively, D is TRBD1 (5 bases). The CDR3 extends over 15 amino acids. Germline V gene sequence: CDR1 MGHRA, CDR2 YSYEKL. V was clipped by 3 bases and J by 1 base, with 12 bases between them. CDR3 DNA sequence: TGCGCCAGCAGCCAGTATGGGGCTGGGAACACTGAAGCTTTCTTT. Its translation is CASSQYGAGNTEAFF.

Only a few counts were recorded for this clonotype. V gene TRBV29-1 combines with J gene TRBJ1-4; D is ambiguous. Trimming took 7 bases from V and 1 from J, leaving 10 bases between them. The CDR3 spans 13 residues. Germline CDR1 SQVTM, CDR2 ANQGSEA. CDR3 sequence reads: CSARDKTNEKLFF. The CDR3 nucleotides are TGCAGCGCCCGAGACAAAACTAATGAAAAACTGTTTTTT.

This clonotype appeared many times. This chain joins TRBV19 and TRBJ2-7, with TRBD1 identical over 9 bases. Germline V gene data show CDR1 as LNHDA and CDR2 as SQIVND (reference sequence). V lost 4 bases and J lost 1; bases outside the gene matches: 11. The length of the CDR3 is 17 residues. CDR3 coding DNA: TGTGCCAGTAGTACACGCGCGGGACAGGGAAATTCCTACGAGCAGTACTTC. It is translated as CASSTRAGQGNSYEQYF. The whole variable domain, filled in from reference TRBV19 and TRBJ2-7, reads DGGITQSPKYLFRKEGQNVTLSCEQNLNHDAMYWYRQDPGQGLRLIYYSQIVNDFQKGDIAEGYSVSREKKESFPLTVTSAQKNPTAFYLCASSTRAGQGNSYEQYFGPGTRLTVT.

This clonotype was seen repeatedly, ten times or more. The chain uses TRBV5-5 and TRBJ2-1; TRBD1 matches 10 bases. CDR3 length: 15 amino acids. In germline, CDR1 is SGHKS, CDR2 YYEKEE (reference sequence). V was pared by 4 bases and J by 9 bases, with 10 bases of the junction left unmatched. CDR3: CASSQGQGLRGEQFF. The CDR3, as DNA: TGTGCCAGCAGCCAGGGACAGGGGTTGCGCGGTGAGCAGTTCTTC.

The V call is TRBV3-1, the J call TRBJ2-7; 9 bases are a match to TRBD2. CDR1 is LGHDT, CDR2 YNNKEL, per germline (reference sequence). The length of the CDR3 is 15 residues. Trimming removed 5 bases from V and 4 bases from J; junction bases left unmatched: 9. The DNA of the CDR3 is TGTGCCAGCAGCTTCGTGCGGGGGGGCGTGTACGAGCAGTACTTC. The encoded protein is CASSFVRGGVYEQYF.

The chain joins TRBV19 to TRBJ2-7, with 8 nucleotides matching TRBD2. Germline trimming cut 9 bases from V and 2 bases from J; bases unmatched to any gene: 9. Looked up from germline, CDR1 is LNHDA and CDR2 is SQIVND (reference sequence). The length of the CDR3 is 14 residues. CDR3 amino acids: CASSSGSETYEQYF. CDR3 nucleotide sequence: TGTGCCAGCTCAAGCGGGAGTGAAACCTACGAGCAGTACTTC.

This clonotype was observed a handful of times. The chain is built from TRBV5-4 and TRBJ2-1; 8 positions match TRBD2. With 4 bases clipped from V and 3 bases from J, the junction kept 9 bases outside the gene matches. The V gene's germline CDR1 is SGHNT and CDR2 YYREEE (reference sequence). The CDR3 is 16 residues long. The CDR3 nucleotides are TGTGCCAGCAGCCCCGGTGGAGCGGGAGACTACAATGAGCAGTTCTTC. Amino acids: CASSPGGAGDYNEQFF. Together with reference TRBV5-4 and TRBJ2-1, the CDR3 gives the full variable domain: ETGVTQSPTHLIKTRGQQVTLRCSSQSGHNTVSWYQQALGQGPQFIFQYYREEENGRGNFPPRFSGLQFPNYSSELNVNALELDDSALYLCASSPGGAGDYNEQFFGPGTRLTVL.

Written as DNA, the CDR3 is TGCAGTGCTAGAGATAGGGGCTGGCGGGGCTACGAGCAGTACTTC. Translating gives CSARDRGWRGYEQYF. The rearrangement joins TRBV20-1 to TRBJ2-7; the D gene is possibly TRBD2 (6 bases). This CDR3 is 15 amino acids long. CDR1 and CDR2 from the germline V gene are DFQATT and SNEGSKA (reference sequence). The V end was cut by 0 bases, the J end by 3 bases, with 15 bases between.

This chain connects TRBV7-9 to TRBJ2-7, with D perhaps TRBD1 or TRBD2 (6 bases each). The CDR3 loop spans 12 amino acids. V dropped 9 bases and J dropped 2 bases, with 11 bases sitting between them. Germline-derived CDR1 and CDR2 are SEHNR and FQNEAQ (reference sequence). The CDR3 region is CASRRGTYEQYF. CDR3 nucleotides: TGTGCCAGTCGGAGGGGGACCTACGAGCAGTACTTC.

CDR3 loop: CASSRHPPGQSATYEQYF. The CDR3 DNA reads as TGTGCCAGTAGCCGTCACCCCCCGGGACAGAGTGCTACCTACGAGCAGTACTTC. This chain links TRBV19 with TRBJ2-7; 7 bases align to TRBD1. With 6 bases clipped from V and 2 bases from J, the junction kept 19 bases outside the gene matches. Germline V gene data show CDR1 as LNHDA and CDR2 as SQIVND (reference sequence). CDR3 size: 18 residues.

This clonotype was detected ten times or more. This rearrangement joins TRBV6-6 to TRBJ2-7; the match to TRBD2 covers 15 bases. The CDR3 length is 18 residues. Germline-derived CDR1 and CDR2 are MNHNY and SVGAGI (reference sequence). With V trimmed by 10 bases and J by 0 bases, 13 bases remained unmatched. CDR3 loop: CATQRTSGRGGSSYEQYF. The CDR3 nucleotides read TGTGCCACCCAAAGGACTAGCGGGAGGGGGGGTAGCTCCTACGAGCAGTACTTC.

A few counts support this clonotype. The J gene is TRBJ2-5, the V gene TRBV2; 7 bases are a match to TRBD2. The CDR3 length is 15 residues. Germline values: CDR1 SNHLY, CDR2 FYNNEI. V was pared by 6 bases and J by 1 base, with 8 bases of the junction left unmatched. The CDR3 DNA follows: TGTGCCAGCAGGCTCACTAGCGTACTCCAAGAGACCCAGTACTTC. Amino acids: CASRLTSVLQETQYF.

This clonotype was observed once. Here the CDR3 DNA reads TGTGCCACCAGTGACACCGCGGGGGGTGCTAGGGAGACCCAGTACTTC. This translates into CATSDTAGGARETQYF. This chain uses TRBV24-1 with TRBJ2-5; 8 bases agree with TRBD2. This CDR3 spans 16 amino acids. The V and J ends lost 4 bases and 5 bases, in that order; junction bases with no gene match: 11. Germline CDR1 reads KGHDR; CDR2 reads SFDVKD.

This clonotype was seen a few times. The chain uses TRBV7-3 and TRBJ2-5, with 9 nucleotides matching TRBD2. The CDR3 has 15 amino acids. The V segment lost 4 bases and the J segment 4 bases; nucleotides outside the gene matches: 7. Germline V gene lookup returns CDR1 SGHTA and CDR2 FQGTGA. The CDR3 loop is CASSSRTSAGETQYF. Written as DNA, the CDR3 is TGTGCCAGCAGCTCCCGGACTAGCGCAGGAGAGACCCAGTACTTC. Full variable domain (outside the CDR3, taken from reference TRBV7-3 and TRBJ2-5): GAGVSQTPSNKVTEKGKYVELRCDPISGHTALYWYRQSLGQGPEFLIYFQGTGAADDSGLPNDRFFAVRPEGSVSTLKIQRTERGDSAVYLCASSSRTSAGETQYFGPGTRLLVL.

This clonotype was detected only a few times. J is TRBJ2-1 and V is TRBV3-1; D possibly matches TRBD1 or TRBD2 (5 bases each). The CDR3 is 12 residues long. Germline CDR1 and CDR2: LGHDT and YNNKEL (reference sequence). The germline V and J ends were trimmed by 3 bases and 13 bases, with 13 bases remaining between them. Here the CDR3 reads CASSHITGRQFF. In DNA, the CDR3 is TGTGCCAGCAGCCATATTACGGGACGACAGTTCTTC.

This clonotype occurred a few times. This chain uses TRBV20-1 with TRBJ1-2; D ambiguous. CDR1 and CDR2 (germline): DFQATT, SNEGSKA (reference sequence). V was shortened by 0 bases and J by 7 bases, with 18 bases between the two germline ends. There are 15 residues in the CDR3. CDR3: CSARDGLRGLGGYTF. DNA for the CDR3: TGCAGTGCTAGAGATGGCCTCCGCGGCCTGGGTGGCTACACCTTC.

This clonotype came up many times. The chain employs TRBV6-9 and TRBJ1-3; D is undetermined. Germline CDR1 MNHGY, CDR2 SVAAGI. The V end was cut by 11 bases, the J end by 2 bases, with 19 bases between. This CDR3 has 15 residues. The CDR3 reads CASRGDLPAGNTIYF. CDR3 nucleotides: TGTGCCTCTCGGGGTGACTTACCAGCTGGAAACACCATATATTTT.

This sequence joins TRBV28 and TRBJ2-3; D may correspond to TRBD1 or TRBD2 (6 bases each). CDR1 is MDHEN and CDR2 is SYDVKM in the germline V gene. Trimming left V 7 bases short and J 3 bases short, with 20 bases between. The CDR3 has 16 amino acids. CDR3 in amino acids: CASTPGAWGLTDTQYF. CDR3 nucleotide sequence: TGTGCCAGCACCCCGGGAGCCTGGGGGCTAACAGATACGCAGTATTTT.

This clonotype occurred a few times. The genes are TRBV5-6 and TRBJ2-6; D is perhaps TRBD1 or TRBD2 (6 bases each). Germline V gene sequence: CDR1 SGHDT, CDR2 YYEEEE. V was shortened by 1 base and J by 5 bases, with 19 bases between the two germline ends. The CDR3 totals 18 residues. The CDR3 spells CASSLRGTPTLRANVLTF. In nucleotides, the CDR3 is TGTGCCAGCAGCTTGCGCGGGACACCCACTCTTCGGGCCAACGTCCTGACTTTC.

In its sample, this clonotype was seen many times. For the CDR3, the DNA is TGCGCCAGCAGCTCGCCCCAGGGGGCACCTTACACAGATACGCAGTATTTT. Protein sequence: CASSSPQGAPYTDTQYF. The gene calls are TRBV5-1 and TRBJ2-3; TRBD1 aligns across 8 bases. Losses at the gene ends were 3 bases for V and 2 bases for J; bases not matched to a gene: 11. Germline V gene sequence: CDR1 SGHRS, CDR2 YFSETQ. The CDR3 loop spans 17 amino acids.

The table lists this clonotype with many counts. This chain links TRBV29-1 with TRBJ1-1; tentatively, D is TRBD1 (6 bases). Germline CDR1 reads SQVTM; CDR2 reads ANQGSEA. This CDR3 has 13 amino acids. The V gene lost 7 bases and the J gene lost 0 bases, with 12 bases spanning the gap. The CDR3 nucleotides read TGCAGCGGGACGGGACACTTGAACACTGAAGCTTTCTTT. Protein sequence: CSGTGHLNTEAFF.

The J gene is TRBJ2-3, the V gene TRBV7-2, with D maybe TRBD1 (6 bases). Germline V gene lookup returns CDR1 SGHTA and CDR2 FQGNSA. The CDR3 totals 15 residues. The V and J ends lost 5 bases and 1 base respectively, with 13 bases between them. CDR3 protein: CASSIQGSGTDTQYF. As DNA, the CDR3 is TGTGCCAGCAGCATACAGGGATCCGGCACAGATACGCAGTATTTT.

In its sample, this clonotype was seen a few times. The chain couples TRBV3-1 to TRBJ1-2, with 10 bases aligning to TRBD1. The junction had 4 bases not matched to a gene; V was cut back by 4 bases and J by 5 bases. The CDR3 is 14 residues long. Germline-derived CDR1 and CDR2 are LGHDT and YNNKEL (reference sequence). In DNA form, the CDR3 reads TGTGCCAGCAGCCTCGGGACAGGGGCGTATGGCTACACCTTC. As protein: CASSLGTGAYGYTF.

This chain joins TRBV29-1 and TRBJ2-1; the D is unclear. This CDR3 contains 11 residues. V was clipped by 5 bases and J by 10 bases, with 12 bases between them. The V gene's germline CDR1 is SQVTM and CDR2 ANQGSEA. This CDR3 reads CSVQPVGEQFF. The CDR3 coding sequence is TGCAGCGTTCAACCCGTTGGGGAGCAGTTCTTC.

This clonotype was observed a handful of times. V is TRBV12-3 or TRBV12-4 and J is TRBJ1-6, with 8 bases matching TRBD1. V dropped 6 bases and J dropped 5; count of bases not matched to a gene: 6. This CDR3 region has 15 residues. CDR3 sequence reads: CASRFDRGNNSPLHF. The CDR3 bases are TGTGCCAGCAGATTCGACAGGGGAAATAATTCACCCCTCCACTTT.

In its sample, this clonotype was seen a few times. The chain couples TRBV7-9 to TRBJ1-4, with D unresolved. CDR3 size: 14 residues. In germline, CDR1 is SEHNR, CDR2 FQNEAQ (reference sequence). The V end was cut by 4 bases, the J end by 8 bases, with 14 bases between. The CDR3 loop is CASSSGYSGEKLFF. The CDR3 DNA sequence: TGTGCCAGCAGCTCTGGCTATAGCGGCGAAAAACTGTTTTTT. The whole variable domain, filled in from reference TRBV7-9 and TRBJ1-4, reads DTGVSQNPRHKITKRGQNVTFRCDPISEHNRLYWYRQTLGQGPEFLTYFQNEAQLEKSRLLSDRFSAERPKGSFSTLEIQRTEQGDSAMYLCASSSGYSGEKLFFGSGTQLSVL.

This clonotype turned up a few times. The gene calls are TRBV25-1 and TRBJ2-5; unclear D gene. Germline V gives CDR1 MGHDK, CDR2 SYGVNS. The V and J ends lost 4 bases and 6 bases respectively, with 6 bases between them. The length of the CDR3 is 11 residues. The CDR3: CASSVEKTQYF. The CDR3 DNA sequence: TGTGCCAGCAGTGTAGAGAAGACCCAGTACTTC.

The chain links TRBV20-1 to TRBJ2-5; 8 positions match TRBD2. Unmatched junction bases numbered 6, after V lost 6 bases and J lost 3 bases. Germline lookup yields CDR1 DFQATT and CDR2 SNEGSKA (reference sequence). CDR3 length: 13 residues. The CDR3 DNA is TGCAGTGCCGTGGGACTAGATGAAGAGACCCAGTACTTC. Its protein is CSAVGLDEETQYF.